Following are 6 T cell receptor beta chains from one sample sequenced in a study of tumor-infiltrating lymphocytes in primary liver carcinoma. Co-extraction of both nucleic acids (RNA and DNA) used about 17-33 mg of unsorted bulk tissue. Using a constant-region primer together with ProtoScript II reverse transcriptase, TCR beta cDNA was made from roughly 540 ng of total RNA. Slightly modified ARM-PCR, run as three nested multiplex PCR rounds, produced the TCR beta libraries. The first two PCR rounds, around 10 cycles each, used TRBV1-TRBV30 forward primers and a C-beta reverse primer. TCRdb ran MiXCR on the multiplex PCR reads and lists one entry per CDR3 protein. The data contain 45,000 or so distinct CDR3 sequences, 75% of them singletons. Sequencing was done on a sample of tumor-adjacent normal liver tissue. Source of these receptors: a woman under 40 with primary liver carcinoma and hepatitis B virus infection.

This clonotype appeared a few times. The chain has TRBV10-3 and TRBJ2-7; 8 bases are shared with TRBD2. Germline loops: CDR1 ENHRY, CDR2 SYGVKD. This CDR3 has 13 amino acids. With 6 bases clipped from V and 1 base from J, the junction kept 2 bases outside the gene matches. The CDR3: CAISQRESYEQYF. In DNA form, the CDR3 reads TGTGCCATCAGCCAGCGGGAGTCCTACGAGCAGTACTTC.

A note on this clonotype: This may come from a read error, since a much larger clone is one base off. The CDR3 carries no conserved terminal phenylalanine or tryptophan, so it likely arises from a read error. CDR3 in DNA: TGTGCCAGCAGTTTCACAGGGGGCTCGCTTAGGTATGAAGCTTTCTCT. Translated: CASSFTGGSLRYEAFS. This chain connects TRBV28 to TRBJ1-1, with 9 nucleotides matching TRBD1. The CDR3 sequence is 16 residues long. CDR1 and CDR2 from the germline V gene are MDHEN and SYDVKM. V was clipped by 3 bases and J by 7 bases; unmatched bases: 12.

The CDR3 coding sequence is TGTGCCAGCAGCTTAGCAGGGACTAGCGTCCCCTTGTTGTACTTC. Translation gives CASSLAGTSVPLLYF. The rearrangement joins TRBV11-2 to TRBJ2-7, with 10 nucleotides matching TRBD2. The germline V gene encodes CDR1 SGHAT and CDR2 FQNNGV. The V segment lost 1 base and the J segment 12 bases; nucleotides outside the gene matches: 12. The CDR3 is 15 residues long.

V is TRBV2 and J is TRBJ2-1; 9 bases agree with TRBD2. The CDR3 spans 19 residues. Trimming cost V 3 bases and J 1 base; bases outside gene matches: 13. Germline V CDR1 and CDR2: SNHLY, FYNNEI. CDR3 residues: CASSETSGPLSLSYNEQFF. The CDR3 DNA follows: TGTGCCAGCAGTGAGACTAGCGGCCCCCTTTCTTTATCCTACAATGAGCAGTTCTTC.

This chain links TRBV6-2 or TRBV6-3 with TRBJ2-1; D gene unclear. CDR1 MNHEY and CDR2 SVGEGT come from the germline V gene. The length of the CDR3 is 11 residues. The V and J ends lost 7 bases and 4 bases respectively, with 5 bases between them. This CDR3 is CASTLYNEQFF. The CDR3 nucleotides are TGTGCCAGCACTCTTTACAATGAGCAGTTCTTC.

Details on this clonotype: Here the CDR3 omits its conserved ending phenylalanine or tryptophan, so a read error is the likely source. The rearrangement links TRBV6-5 to TRBJ1-3, with TRBD1 matching 9 bases. The CDR3 runs to 14 residues. Germline values: CDR1 MNHEY, CDR2 SVGAGI. Trimming took 8 bases from V and 4 from J; bases not matched to a gene: 6. The CDR3 region has the DNA TGTGCCAGCGTCGGGACAGGGCTAGGAAACACCATATATTTA. This encodes CASVGTGLGNTIYL.